This T cell receptor (beta chain) is drawn from a study of OX40 agonist ivuxolimab in advanced cancers. A note on the overall study: Ivuxolimab was a fully human IgG2 agonistic monoclonal antibody targeting the costimulatory receptor OX40 (CD134). The monotherapy dose-escalation portion (N of about 50 patients) of the phase I ivuxolimab trial is reported in the paper. A male proportion of 70% to 90% and a mean age of roughly 58 years, ranging from about 20 to 85, were recorded for the dose-escalation cohort. Among the roughly 50 dose-escalation patients, about 20 had hepatocellular carcinoma, 15 or so melanoma, 9 renal cell carcinoma and 9 head and neck cancer. The purpose of peripheral TCRbeta sequencing was to test whether ivuxolimab changed TCR sequence diversity and led to clonal T-cell expansion. Intravenous ivuxolimab was administered to patients every 2 weeks at six dose levels: 0.01, 0.1, 0.3, 1.5, 3 and 10 mg/kg. Partial responses occurred in three dose-escalation patients, of whom one had hepatocellular carcinoma and two had cutaneous melanoma. Prior anti-PD-1, anti-PD-L1 or anti-CTLA-4 therapy was permitted, and checkpoint inhibitors had been received by less than 45% of dose-escalation patients.

To sequence the TCRbeta CDR3 region, genomic DNA was isolated from the sorted cells. The immunoSEQ Assay was used to sequence the TCRbeta CDR3 regions. In TCRdb, the immuneACCESS table is reduced to in-frame sequences with V and J assigned. These tables do not hold every clone; where another copy was compared, an unresolved V gene accounts for under half, and the others remain unexplained. This sample is represented by tens of thousands of clones; almost 90% of them were singletons. Less than 8% of the sample goes to the ten largest clones. There are 14 amino acids in the CDR3, from cysteine to phenylalanine inclusive. Of all the DNA, just the CDR3 is kept, 42 bases in frame from base 1. Per the germline V gene (reference sequence), MNHEY is the CDR1 and SMNVEV is the CDR2. V and J lose 2 bases and 6 bases, and a span of 12 bases separates them. This clone occurred once. The target of this receptor is not known. One base away there is no much larger clone; base qualities are not given.

Patients with autoimmune disease history or receiving systemic immunosuppression were excluded from the trial. Peripheral blood for TCR sequencing was collected from all dose cohorts at baseline, on cycle 4 day 1, and on cycle 7 day 1. The samples were drawn from a first-in-human, open-label, multicenter phase I dose-escalation trial of ivuxolimab. The trial enrolled adults with locally advanced or metastatic head and neck squamous cell, hepatocellular, melanoma or renal cell carcinoma. Before TCR sequencing, CD4+ T cells and CD8+ T cells were sorted from peripheral blood as separate populations. Beyond this particular receptor, the publication reports: At doses of 0.1 to 3.0 mg/kg, clonal expansion of both CD4+ and CD8+ blood T cells was observed from baseline to week 6. In the 0.1-3.0 mg/kg groups, partial responders were among the patients with the lowest normalized peripheral clonal expansion, particularly in CD8+ T cells. After ivuxolimab, more expanded clones were found on average in CD8+ T cells than in CD4+ T cells. Low levels of normalized T-cell clonal expansion were also shown by some nonresponding patients. Which antigens the clonally expanded peripheral T cells were specific for was not determined.

The chain joins TRBV27 to TRBJ2-3; TRBD2 is a possible D gene, resting on 6 matching bases. The sequences come from CD4+ or CD8+ T cells sorted from blood, collected in a trial of the OX40 agonist ivuxolimab. The TCR comes from an adult with an advanced solid tumor such as melanoma, head and neck, liver or kidney cancer. The CDR3 region has the sequence CASSLPGDADTQYF. The DNA sequence follows: TGTGCCAGCAGTTTACCGGGAGACGCCGATACGCAGTATTTT.